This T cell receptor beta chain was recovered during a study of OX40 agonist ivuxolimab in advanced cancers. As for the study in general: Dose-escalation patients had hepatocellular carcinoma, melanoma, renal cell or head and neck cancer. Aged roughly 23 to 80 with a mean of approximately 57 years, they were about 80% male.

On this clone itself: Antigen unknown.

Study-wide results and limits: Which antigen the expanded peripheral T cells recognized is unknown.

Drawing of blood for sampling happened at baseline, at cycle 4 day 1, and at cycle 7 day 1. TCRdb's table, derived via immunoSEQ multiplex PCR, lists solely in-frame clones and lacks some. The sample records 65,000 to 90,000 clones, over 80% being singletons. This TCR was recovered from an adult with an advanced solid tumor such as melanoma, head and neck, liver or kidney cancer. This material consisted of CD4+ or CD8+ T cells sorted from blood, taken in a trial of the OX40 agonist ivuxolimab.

The CDR3 reads CASSFASALSAEAFF. In DNA, the CDR3 is TGTGCCAGCAGCTTCGCCAGCGCCCTGTCTGCTGAAGCTTTCTTT. The V call is TRBV7-9, the J call TRBJ1-1; D ambiguous. Trimming left V 3 bases short and J 6 bases short, with 17 bases between. Germline values: CDR1 SEHNR, CDR2 FQNEAQ (reference sequence). This CDR3 has 15 amino acids. The full variable domain, rest sourced from reference TRBV7-9 and TRBJ1-1, is DTGVSQNPRHKITKRGQNVTFRCDPISEHNRLYWYRQTLGQGPEFLTYFQNEAQLEKSRLLSDRFSAERPKGSFSTLEIQRTEQGDSAMYLCASSFASALSAEAFFGQGTRLTVV.